One and the same sample provided the 27 T cell receptor beta chains below, sequenced in a study of blood T cell repertoires in COVID-19. Measured with immunoSEQ multiplex PCR; TCRdb has only the in-frame clones, and not every one. This table holds around 300,000 clones, 70% to 90% found once. The sequenced sample was peripheral blood. The receptors were sampled from a woman aged 30 to 39 with active or convalescent COVID-19.

The rearrangement uses TRBV2 and TRBJ2-1, with 8 bases identical to TRBD2. With V trimmed by 6 bases and J by 3 bases, 10 bases remained unmatched. Germline lookup yields CDR1 SNHLY and CDR2 FYNNEI. The CDR3 is 16 amino acids. The CDR3 here is CASSPGRARLYNEQFF. The CDR3 nucleotides are TGTGCCAGCAGCCCCGGGAGGGCTAGGCTCTACAATGAGCAGTTCTTC.

This chain uses TRBV28 with TRBJ1-2, with D unresolved. The V end was cut by 3 bases, the J end by 1 base, with 9 bases between. The germline V gene has CDR1 MDHEN and CDR2 SYDVKM. The CDR3 is made up of 14 amino acids. CDR3 sequence: CASSLADFNYGYTF. In DNA, the CDR3 is TGTGCCAGCAGTTTGGCAGACTTTAACTATGGCTACACCTTC.

The rearrangement joins TRBV6-5 to TRBJ1-1, with 7 bases that match TRBD1. J lost 3 bases, V lost 7 bases, and 5 bases had no gene match. Germline V gene lookup returns CDR1 MNHEY and CDR2 SVGAGI. The CDR3 covers 13 residues. The CDR3 loop is CASTVTGYTEAFF. CDR3 in DNA: TGTGCCAGCACCGTGACAGGGTACACTGAAGCTTTCTTT.

In the case of this clone: At the DNA level, this CDR3 is encoded by other sequences in the same sample as well. This chain joins TRBV7-9 and TRBJ1-2; a weak D match, TRBD1 (5 bases). V was cut by 1 base and J by 4 bases, with 10 bases left in between. The germline V gene has CDR1 SEHNR and CDR2 FQNEAQ (reference sequence). This CDR3 spans 14 amino acids. The CDR3 DNA sequence: TGTGCCAGCAGCTTAGGGGGGGGAGGCTATGGCTACACCTTC. This gives the protein CASSLGGGGYGYTF.

V and J are TRBV2 and TRBJ1-5; D might be TRBD1 (6 bases). The CDR3 is made up of 16 amino acids. V lost 5 bases, J lost 4 bases, and 18 bases lay in between. Germline V gene data show CDR1 as SNHLY and CDR2 as FYNNEI. The CDR3 here is CASSTSPPTGNQPQHF. CDR3 DNA sequence: TGTGCCAGCAGTACGTCCCCCCCGACAGGTAATCAGCCCCAGCATTTT.

V is TRBV19 and J is TRBJ2-7; D unclear. The CDR3 is 10 residues long. Germline V gene lookup returns CDR1 LNHDA and CDR2 SQIVND (reference sequence). Trimming cost V 8 bases and J 2 bases, with 4 bases left between them. The chain's CDR3 is CASSTYEQYF. CDR3 nucleotide sequence: TGTGCCAGTTCCACCTACGAGCAGTACTTC.

This clone has only one observation. This sequence joins TRBV20-1 and TRBJ2-3; 7 positions agree with TRBD2. From germline, CDR1 is DFQATT and CDR2 SNEGSKA (reference sequence). After removal of 3 bases from V and 8 bases from J, the junction contained 11 bases not matched to a gene. This CDR3 contains 14 residues. The CDR3 sequence is CSASSASGRITQYF. The CDR3 DNA reads TGCAGTGCTAGTAGCGCTAGCGGCCGCATTACGCAGTATTTT.

This chain uses TRBV7-8 with TRBJ2-7; D call uncertain. V lost 10 bases to trimming and J lost 6 bases, with 13 bases between them. CDR1 is SGHVS and CDR2 is FQNEAQ in the germline V gene. This CDR3 is 11 amino acids long. For the CDR3, the DNA is TGTGCCACCTCAGGCACCTCCGAGCAGTACTTC. As protein: CATSGTSEQYF.

The chain couples TRBV5-1 to TRBJ1-5, with D maybe TRBD1 (5 bases). Per the germline V gene, CDR1 is SGHRS and CDR2 is YFSETQ. The CDR3 sequence is 14 residues long. V shed 1 base and J shed 7 bases, with 12 bases lying between them. The CDR3 protein is CASSLIQGGQPQHF. CDR3 bases: TGCGCCAGCAGCTTGATTCAGGGAGGACAGCCCCAGCATTTT.

The rearrangement uses TRBV7-2 and TRBJ2-3, with 11 bases matching TRBD2. Germline V lookup: CDR1 SGHTA, CDR2 FQGNSA. Trimming at V came to 1 base and at J to 6 bases, leaving 6 bases not matched to a gene. The CDR3 contains 16 residues. CDR3 nucleotide sequence: TGTGCCAGCAGCTTAGGGCTAGCGGGGGGCGCTGATACGCAGTATTTT. This sequence encodes CASSLGLAGGADTQYF.

The chain combines TRBV7-9 with TRBJ2-3; D not certain. Per the germline V gene, CDR1 is SEHNR and CDR2 is FQNEAQ (reference sequence). This CDR3 is 15 amino acids long. Trimming cost V 3 bases and J 0 bases, with 10 bases left between them. CDR3 region: CASSLTGSSTDTQYF. CDR3 coding DNA: TGTGCCAGCAGCTTGACCGGGTCCAGCACAGATACGCAGTATTTT.

This clone was found a few times. The rearrangement links TRBV4-1 to TRBJ1-2, with 8 bases that match TRBD1. There are 19 residues in the CDR3. Germline V lookup: CDR1 MGHRA, CDR2 YSYEKL. Unmatched junction bases numbered 15, after V lost 3 bases and J lost 0 bases. CDR3 nucleotides: TGCGCCAGCAGCCAGTCAAGAGGACAGGGAGCCCTAGCTAACTATGGCTACACCTTC. It encodes CASSQSRGQGALANYGYTF.

The V and J genes are TRBV5-5 and TRBJ1-6; 7 bases agree with TRBD1. Looked up from germline, CDR1 is SGHKS and CDR2 is YYEKEE (reference sequence). J lost 9 bases, V lost 5 bases, and 8 bases had no gene match. The CDR3 is made up of 14 amino acids. The CDR3 sequence: CASSQGEIGSPLHF. The CDR3 DNA reads TGTGCCAGCAGTCAGGGGGAGATCGGTTCACCCCTCCACTTT.

The chain has TRBV6-1 and TRBJ2-3; perhaps TRBD1 as D (5 bases). With 4 bases removed from V and 2 bases from J, the gap between germline ends came to 16 bases. Germline assignment: CDR1 MNHNS and CDR2 SASEGT. The CDR3 runs 16 residues. CDR3 nucleotides: TGTGCCAGCAGTGCGCCTGTTCGACAGACCACAGATACGCAGTATTTT. Residues: CASSAPVRQTTDTQYF.

CDR3 amino acids: CASSQVPYGGAFF. As DNA, the CDR3 is TGTGCCAGCAGCCAAGTTCCCTACGGCGGAGCTTTCTTT. This chain joins TRBV14 and TRBJ1-1; no clear D. Trimming left V 1 base short and J 10 bases short, with 13 bases between. CDR3 length: 13 residues. In germline, CDR1 is SGHDN, CDR2 FVKESK.

V gene TRBV19 combines with J gene TRBJ1-5, with 8 bases fitting TRBD1. Germline CDR1 reads LNHDA; CDR2 reads SQIVND (reference sequence). Trimming removed 10 bases from V and 6 bases from J; junction bases left unmatched: 14. The CDR3 loop spans 15 amino acids. The CDR3 sequence: CATSREQGVVQPQHF. The CDR3 DNA follows: TGTGCCACCAGTAGGGAACAGGGGGTGGTTCAGCCCCAGCATTTT.

The V gene is TRBV3-1 (or the pseudogene TRBV3-2), the J gene TRBJ1-1, with TRBD1 as a possible D gene (5 bases). V was clipped by 2 bases and J by 10 bases, with 14 bases between them. This CDR3 comprises 13 residues. CDR1 is LGHDT, CDR2 YNNKEL, per germline (reference sequence). The CDR3 DNA is TGTGCCAGCAGCCAACAGGACACCCTGAGAGCTTTCTTT. Translation gives CASSQQDTLRAFF.

The J gene is TRBJ1-2, the V gene TRBV11-3, with no clear D. The CDR3 spans 14 residues. Germline lookup yields CDR1 SGHNT and CDR2 YENEEA. V shed 2 bases and J shed 4 bases, with 11 bases lying between them. DNA of the CDR3: TGTGCCAGCAGCTTAATTCCAGGCCTCTATGGCTACACCTTC. Translating gives CASSLIPGLYGYTF. Supplemented by reference TRBV11-3 and TRBJ1-2, the full variable domain reads EAGVVQSPRYKIIEKKQPVAFWCNPISGHNTLYWYLQNLGQGPELLIRYENEEAVDDSQLPKDRFSAERLKGVDSTLKIQPAELGDSAVYLCASSLIPGLYGYTFGSGTRLTVV.

Details on this clone: This specimen includes other DNA sequences encoding the same CDR3. The rearrangement uses TRBV5-1 and TRBJ1-1, with 7 bases aligning to TRBD1. J was trimmed by 4 bases and V by 0 bases; bases with no gene match: 0. CDR3 length: 13 amino acids. Germline V gene data show CDR1 as SGHRS and CDR2 as YFSETQ. The CDR3 region is CASSLDRGTEAFF. Written as DNA, the CDR3 is TGCGCCAGCAGCTTGGACAGGGGCACTGAAGCTTTCTTT.

Of note for this clone: Being one base from a much bigger clone, this may be a read error. This same CDR3 is encoded by further DNA sequences in the sample. This rearrangement joins TRBV21-1 to TRBJ2-5; the table's D call TRBD2 went unverified against the DNA. TRBV21-1 is a pseudogene segment. The CDR3 covers 19 residues. CDR3 residues: CASSKRKYVAGRGRETQYF. The CDR3 coding sequence is TGTGCCAGCAGCAAACGAAAATATGTAGCGGGGCGGGGGCGCGAGACCCAGTACTTC.

The chain links TRBV18 to TRBJ2-3; D may be TRBD2 (7 bases). Germline lookup yields CDR1 KGHSH and CDR2 LQKENI. The length of the CDR3 is 15 residues. Deletions cut 0 bases from V and 1 base from J, with 8 bases between. CDR3 in DNA: TGTGCCAGCTCACCACCGGGGGGGCGCACAGATACGCAGTATTTT. Its protein is CASSPPGGRTDTQYF.

The chain links TRBV5-4 to TRBJ2-5; the D is unclear. Germline V gene lookup returns CDR1 SGHNT and CDR2 YYREEE (reference sequence). Trimming stripped 0 bases from V and 1 base from J, with 7 bases between. The length of the CDR3 is 14 residues. The CDR3 here is CASSLANLQETQYF. CDR3 nucleotide sequence: TGTGCCAGCAGCTTGGCTAACCTCCAAGAGACCCAGTACTTC.

This sequence joins TRBV7-8 and TRBJ2-7; no clear D. The CDR3 is 11 residues long. V was trimmed by 7 bases and J by 0 bases, leaving 4 bases between them. Germline V gene sequence: CDR1 SGHVS, CDR2 FQNEAQ. The CDR3, as DNA: TGTGCCAGCACCCTCTCCTACGAGCAGTACTTC. It specifies CASTLSYEQYF.

J is TRBJ1-2 and V is TRBV20-1; D is uncertain. CDR3 length: 11 amino acids. Trimming removed 7 bases at V and 2 bases at J, with 8 bases between. Germline-derived CDR1 and CDR2 are DFQATT and SNEGSKA (reference sequence). The CDR3 is CSDRRNYGYTF. The CDR3 nucleotides read TGCAGTGACAGACGGAACTATGGCTACACCTTC.

The chain uses TRBV6-6 and TRBJ1-5; D gene ambiguous. V lost 2 bases and J lost 7, with 9 bases in between. In germline, CDR1 is MNHNY, CDR2 SVGAGI (reference sequence). The CDR3 loop spans 13 amino acids. The chain's CDR3 is CASSYRWAQPQHF. The CDR3 nucleotides are TGTGCCAGCAGTTACCGATGGGCCCAGCCCCAGCATTTT.

This clone was seen a few times. The rearrangement uses TRBV7-9 and TRBJ1-1; D unresolved. From germline, CDR1 is SEHNR and CDR2 FQNEAQ (reference sequence). CDR3 length equals 14 residues. Trimming left V 5 bases short and J 6 bases short, with 16 bases between. The CDR3 nucleotides are TGTGCCAGCAGCCCCAAGACTGGAGATCCTGAAGCTTTCTTT. Its translation is CASSPKTGDPEAFF.

This clone was counted once. This rearrangement joins TRBV30 to TRBJ1-1; 10 nucleotides agree with TRBD1. Germline trimming cut 5 bases from V and 9 bases from J; bases unmatched to any gene: 3. The germline gives CDR1 GTSNPN, CDR2 SVGIG (reference sequence). The CDR3 has 11 residues. The CDR3 loop is CAWRGQGQAFF. As DNA, the CDR3 is TGTGCCTGGCGGGGACAGGGGCAAGCTTTCTTT.